This is a list of T cell receptor beta chains from one sample in a study of cytomegalovirus exposure and HLA in healthy donors. Sequencing used immunoSEQ multiplex PCR; TCRdb keeps in-frame clones, though not all of them. The repertoire consists of about 250,000 clones, with about 88% occurring once and the leading ten covering around 11%. Sequences were obtained from PBMCs. The receptors originated from a man aged 18 to 35 in good health and CMV-seropositive. CDR3s include the opening cysteine and the closing phenylalanine or tryptophan.

J gene,V gene,CDR3 protein
TRBJ1-1,TRBV4-1,CASSQDSTYTEAFF
TRBJ2-7,TRBV6-5,CASSYSGLGHYEQYF
TRBJ2-1,TRBV19,CASRGGRGITNEQFF
TRBJ2-7,TRBV27,CASSFTGSSYEQYF
TRBJ2-7,TRBV7-8,CASSSAIFYEQYF
TRBJ1-3,TRBV4-2,CASSQDLVGAVGNTIYF
TRBJ2-1,TRBV10-3,CASAGQQYNEQFF
TRBJ2-7,TRBV6-6,CASSSGTSGYEQYF
TRBJ2-5,TRBV5-1,CASSLPGLVQETQYF
TRBJ2-7,TRBV6-1,CASSEEAWDSASYEQYF